This T cell receptor (beta chain) was identified during a study of human T cells and chemical hapten exposure. Study-level points and caveats: DPC sensitization did not alter TCRs above 1 in 1000 frequency.

A note on this clonotype: Antigen: not known.

The time point was: patch test 1, 2 weeks after DPC sensitization. Regarding treatment: therapeutic diphenylcyclopropenone sensitization with weekly scalp DPC. CDR3 length: 14 residues. The V end was cut by 0 bases, the J end by 3 bases, with 10 bases between. CDR1 is SGHRS, CDR2 YFSETQ, per germline. MiXCR, applied by TCRdb to the RACE reads, yields one record per CDR3 protein. The data show about 380,000 distinct CDR3 sequences, approximately 4.4% seen once. This TCR was sampled from a woman aged 50 to 65 with alopecia areata. Some clones in this sample may be carry-over from other donors' samples. This chain connects TRBV5-1 to TRBJ2-7; possible D gene TRBD1, 5 bases. Sequencing used whole blood, obtained in connection with sensitization to the hapten diphenylcyclopropenone (DPC). The CDR3 DNA reads as TGCGCCAGCAGCTTGGGACAGACGTACTACGAGCAGTACTTC. Translating gives CASSLGQTYYEQYF.